This TCR beta chain was documented in a study of T cells after yellow fever vaccination. Study background: Where fractions had low cell numbers, libraries were prepared from them with the SMART-Seq v4 Ultra Low Input RNA kit.

Germline CDR1 reads MDHEN; CDR2 reads SYDVKM. V was trimmed by 6 bases and J by 0 bases, leaving 18 bases between them. CDR3 length: 16 residues. A process of 5'RACE template switching, which added a universal primer site and UMIs, was used to make TCR cDNA. TCRdb passed the 5' RACE reads through MiXCR, listing each CDR3 protein once. Found here are around 600,000 distinct CDR3 sequences, 9% to 15% of them singletons; the top ten hold 15%. This clonotype occurred a few times. The TCR comes from a man aged 25 to 40 who received the YFV17D yellow fever vaccine. Sequencing used PBMCs, obtained on the day of the yellow fever booster vaccination. The rearrangement uses TRBV28 and TRBJ2-7; D possibly corresponds to TRBD2 (6 bases). The CDR3 loop is CASSPEQGGASYEQYF. In DNA form, the CDR3 reads TGTGCCAGCAGCCCCGAGCAGGGCGGGGCCTCCTACGAGCAGTACTTC.